This is a list of T cell receptor beta chains from one sample in a study of blood T cell repertoires in COVID-19. Sequenced by immunoSEQ multiplex PCR; TCRdb stores in-frame clones only, minus some. The table lists under 200,000 clones, 75% to 95% of them singletons. The specimen sequenced was peripheral blood. All receptors come from a man aged 45-65 years with acute or convalescent COVID-19. Both conserved end residues are part of each CDR3. The D gene is left open where the match is weak. Clone size is not always given. Where it is, it says once, few, many or a class for expanded clones.

v_gene: TRBV7-8; abundance: once; d_gene: TRBD2; j_gene: TRBJ2-3; CDR3aa: CASSLAGGTADTQYF; CDR3nt: TGTGCCAGCAGCTTAGCGGGAGGGACCGCAGATACGCAGTATTTT
v_gene: TRBV7-8; abundance: .; d_gene: TRBD1; j_gene: TRBJ2-1; CDR3aa: CASSLAVGTEFYNEQFF; CDR3nt: TGTGCCAGCAGCTTAGCTGTGGGGACAGAGTTCTACAATGAGCAGTTCTTC
v_gene: TRBV6-5; abundance: .; d_gene: .; j_gene: TRBJ1-4; CDR3aa: CASSYHRTDTNEKLFF; CDR3nt: TGTGCCAGCAGTTACCACCGAACAGACACTAATGAAAAACTGTTTTTT
v_gene: TRBV3-1/TRBV3-2; abundance: .; d_gene: .; j_gene: TRBJ2-1; CDR3aa: CASSQDIGSRAEQFF; CDR3nt: TGTGCCAGCAGCCAAGACATTGGCTCCAGGGCTGAGCAGTTCTTC
v_gene: TRBV10-3; abundance: few; d_gene: .; j_gene: TRBJ1-1; CDR3aa: CAISEFQGGEAFF; CDR3nt: TGTGCCATCAGTGAGTTCCAAGGCGGAGAAGCTTTCTTT
v_gene: TRBV4-1; abundance: .; d_gene: .; j_gene: TRBJ1-2; CDR3aa: CASSPSRSYGYTF; CDR3nt: TGCGCCAGCAGCCCCTCTCGGAGCTATGGCTACACCTTC
v_gene: TRBV3-1/TRBV3-2; abundance: .; d_gene: TRBD2; j_gene: TRBJ2-1; CDR3aa: CASSQDSGGWNEQFF; CDR3nt: TGTGCCAGCAGCCAAGATAGCGGGGGTTGGAATGAGCAGTTCTTC
v_gene: TRBV28; abundance: .; d_gene: .; j_gene: TRBJ2-7; CDR3aa: CASSLAGPSGEQYF; CDR3nt: TGTGCCAGCAGTTTAGCTGGTCCCTCGGGGGAGCAGTACTTC
v_gene: TRBV5-5; abundance: .; d_gene: TRBD1; j_gene: TRBJ2-1; CDR3aa: CASSRKTGGSSYNEQFF; CDR3nt: TGTGCCAGCAGCAGAAAGACAGGGGGTAGCTCCTACAATGAGCAGTTCTTC
v_gene: TRBV6-5; abundance: once; d_gene: .; j_gene: TRBJ1-3; CDR3aa: CASGGASGNTIYF; CDR3nt: TGTGCCAGCGGGGGGGCCTCTGGAAACACCATATATTTT
v_gene: TRBV5-4; abundance: .; d_gene: .; j_gene: TRBJ1-2; CDR3aa: CASSETTTHLFYGYTF; CDR3nt: TGTGCCAGCAGCGAAACGACGACTCACCTTTTCTATGGCTACACCTTC
v_gene: TRBV6-1; abundance: .; d_gene: .; j_gene: TRBJ1-3; CDR3aa: CASSEFGLGGSPGNTIYF; CDR3nt: TGTGCCAGCAGTGAATTTGGCTTGGGAGGAAGTCCTGGAAACACCATATATTTT
v_gene: TRBV29-1; abundance: .; d_gene: TRBD1; j_gene: TRBJ2-7; CDR3aa: CSVDRDRFRGEQYF; CDR3nt: TGCAGCGTTGATCGGGACAGGTTTCGGGGCGAGCAGTACTTC
v_gene: TRBV7-3; abundance: once; d_gene: .; j_gene: TRBJ1-1; CDR3aa: CASSSPGNTEAFF; CDR3nt: TGTGCCAGCAGCTCCCCGGGGAACACTGAAGCTTTCTTT
v_gene: TRBV6-2/TRBV6-3; abundance: .; d_gene: .; j_gene: TRBJ2-1; CDR3aa: CASSTSGLPSSYNEQFF; CDR3nt: TGTGCCAGCAGTACCTCGGGACTTCCGAGCTCCTACAATGAGCAGTTCTTC
v_gene: TRBV4-1; abundance: .; d_gene: .; j_gene: TRBJ1-6; CDR3aa: CASSQGLAGASPLHF; CDR3nt: TGCGCCAGCAGCCAAGGGCTCGCCGGAGCTTCACCCCTCCACTTT
v_gene: TRBV5-8; abundance: few; d_gene: TRBD1; j_gene: TRBJ2-7; CDR3aa: CASGPGVMDRVEYEQYF; CDR3nt: TGTGCCAGCGGTCCGGGGGTTATGGACAGGGTTGAGTACGAGCAGTACTTC
v_gene: TRBV7-2; abundance: .; d_gene: TRBD2; j_gene: TRBJ2-3; CDR3aa: CASPELAGAVDTQYF; CDR3nt: TGTGCCAGCCCAGAACTAGCGGGGGCGGTAGATACGCAGTATTTT
v_gene: TRBV27; abundance: .; d_gene: .; j_gene: TRBJ2-1; CDR3aa: CASSPTGYNEQFF; CDR3nt: TGTGCCAGCAGTCCTACAGGCTACAATGAGCAGTTCTTC
v_gene: TRBV5-1; abundance: .; d_gene: TRBD2; j_gene: TRBJ2-2; CDR3aa: CASSSKTSGNTGELFF; CDR3nt: TGCGCCAGCAGTTCGAAGACTAGCGGGAACACCGGGGAGCTGTTTTTT
v_gene: TRBV7-2; abundance: .; d_gene: .; j_gene: TRBJ1-5; CDR3aa: CASSLGQGARPQHF; CDR3nt: TGTGCCAGCAGCTTGGGGCAGGGCGCTCGGCCCCAGCATTTT
v_gene: TRBV19; abundance: .; d_gene: .; j_gene: TRBJ1-5; CDR3aa: CASSIRGARQPQHF; CDR3nt: TGTGCCAGTAGTATTCGGGGGGCGCGGCAGCCCCAGCATTTT